These 29 T cell receptor beta chains were sequenced from one sample in a study of T cells in women clearing cervical HPV infection. Method: immunoSEQ multiplex PCR; TCRdb's copy keeps in-frame clones and lacks some. Its table lists 25,000 to 35,000 clones. The sample comprised blood buffy coat. The origin of the receptors is a woman between 18 and 70 years old with a cervical HPV16 infection that either progressed to CIN3+ or cleared (not recorded which).

Comments on this clone: The CDR3 end falls 3 residues outside the read, so it is completed with the germline J gene. J is TRBJ2-7 and V is TRBV7-9; D not certain. Germline V gene lookup returns CDR1 SEHNR and CDR2 FQNEAQ (reference sequence). The CDR3 has 12 amino acids. Deletions cut 1 base from V and 4 bases from J, with 5 bases between. The CDR3 loop is CASSLGSYEQYF. The CDR3 bases that were read are TGTGCCAGCAGCTTAGGCAGTTACGAG.

As concerns this clone: The sequenced fragment ends 3 residues before the CDR3 boundary, so the rest is inferred from the germline J gene. Within the sample, other DNA sequences also encode this same CDR3. This chain uses TRBV2 with TRBJ2-2; D is possibly TRBD1 (5 bases). Per germline, CDR1 SNHLY and CDR2 FYNNEI. The CDR3 runs to 14 residues. The V end lost 6 bases, the J end lost 3 bases, and 11 bases lay between the germline ends. CDR3 DNA, as far as it was read: TGTGCCAGCAGGCTAGACAGTCACACCGGGGAG. Translated, it gives CASRLDSHTGE. The full CDR3 protein is CASRLDSHTGELFF.

On this clone itself: The read finishes 3 residues shy of the CDR3 end, and the germline J gene is used to complete it. The rearrangement joins TRBV14 to TRBJ2-1; 9 bases agree with TRBD2. This CDR3 region has 18 residues. The ends lost 0 bases at V and 3 bases at J; junction bases unmatched: 9. Germline V gives CDR1 SGHDN, CDR2 FVKESK. The DNA read from the CDR3 is TGTGCCAGCAGCCAAGATTTAGGACGGCGGGGGGGCTACAATGAG. Its protein is CASSQDLGRRGGYNE. The whole CDR3 is CASSQDLGRRGGYNEQFF.

To note about this clone: The missing CDR3 end, 3 residues past where the read stops, is filled in from the germline J gene. This sequence joins TRBV7-9 and TRBJ1-2, with 7 bases that match TRBD1. The CDR3 runs 13 residues. CDR1 is SEHNR and CDR2 is FQNEAQ in the germline V gene (reference sequence). The CDR3 loop reads CASSSRQGLGYTF. CDR3 bases read: TGTGCCAGCAGCTCTCGACAGGGCTTGGGC.

To note about this clone: The CDR3 is cut off 3 residues early in the read; its end comes from the germline J gene. This chain uses TRBV10-3 with TRBJ2-5; 7 bases are a match to TRBD2. CDR1 ENHRY and CDR2 SYGVKD come from the germline V gene. This CDR3 spans 13 amino acids. Trimming removed 6 bases from V and 5 bases from J; junction bases left unmatched: 6. The DNA read from the CDR3 is TGTGCCATCAGGTCGGGGGGTTCGGAGACC. Protein sequence: CAIRSGGSET. The entire CDR3 reads CAIRSGGSETQYF.

Notes on this clone: The read comes to an end 3 residues before the CDR3 does, leaving the germline J gene to fill in the end. V gene TRBV5-4 combines with J gene TRBJ2-3; 7 positions match TRBD2. The CDR3 is 15 residues long. The ends lost 4 bases at V and 4 bases at J; junction bases unmatched: 9. Germline CDR1 is SGHNT and CDR2 is YYREEE (reference sequence). Here the CDR3 reads CASSPDGLVADTQYF. The sequenced CDR3 bases are TGTGCCAGCAGCCCGGACGGACTAGTAGCAGATACG.

Concerning this clone: The read comes to an end 3 residues before the CDR3 does, leaving the germline J gene to fill in the end. This chain connects TRBV5-1 to TRBJ2-1; D not resolved. The CDR3 totals 13 residues. Germline loops: CDR1 SGHRS, CDR2 YFSETQ. Trimming removed 4 bases at V and 7 bases at J, with 12 bases between. The CDR3 DNA, read in part, is TGCGCCAGCAGCCACGACTTGACTAATGAG. This gives the protein CASSHDLTNE. The full CDR3 sequence reads CASSHDLTNEQFF.

As regards this clone: The CDR3 end lies 3 residues beyond the end of the read and is filled in from the germline J gene. The chain combines TRBV13 with TRBJ2-1, with 9 bases matching TRBD1. V trimming: 5 bases; J trimming: 9 bases; junction bases outside the gene matches: 8. The CDR3 consists of 14 residues. Germline V CDR1 and CDR2: PRHDT, FYEKMQ (reference sequence). The CDR3 is CASSQDRGGGEQFF. CDR3 bases read: TGTGCCAGCAGCCAGGACAGGGGCGGGGGTGAG.

As concerns this clone: The read comes to an end 3 residues before the CDR3 does, leaving the germline J gene to fill in the end. The chain joins TRBV2 to TRBJ1-5; maybe TRBD1 (6 bases). CDR3 size: 15 residues. CDR1 and CDR2 from the germline V gene are SNHLY and FYNNEI. V lost 2 bases and J 6 bases, leaving 14 bases between the germline ends. The CDR3 DNA, read in part, is TGTGCCAGCAGTGAACAGGGGATTGGGCGTCAGCCC. Translated, it gives CASSEQGIGRQP. The whole CDR3 reads CASSEQGIGRQPQHF.

A remark on this clone: The read ends 3 residues before the CDR3 terminus; that terminus is restored from the germline J gene. The chain is built from TRBV28 and TRBJ1-2; TRBD1 aligns across 7 bases. The CDR3 runs 14 residues. In germline, CDR1 is MDHEN, CDR2 SYDVKM. Germline trimming cut 6 bases from V and 7 bases from J; bases unmatched to any gene: 11. Partial CDR3 DNA: TGTGCCAGCAGCGTCACAGGGGTCTTAAGTGGC. Translating gives CASSVTGVLSG. The complete CDR3 reads CASSVTGVLSGYTF.

The CDR3 protein is CASSVYRGQGTIGYTF. Incomplete CDR3 DNA: TGCGCCAGCAGCGTTTACCGCGGACAGGGGACGATCGGC. The chain carries TRBV5-1 and TRBJ1-2, with 9 bases identical to TRBD1. The read halts 3 residues ahead of the CDR3 end, with the missing end drawn from the germline J gene. Germline values: CDR1 SGHRS, CDR2 YFSETQ. CDR3 length equals 16 residues. Based on the CDR3 plus reference TRBV5-1 and TRBJ1-2, the full variable domain is KAGVTQTPRYLIKTRGQQVTLSCSPISGHRSVSWYQQTPGQGLQFLFEYFSETQRNKGNFPGRFSGRQFSNSRSEMNVSTLELGDSALYLCASSVYRGQGTIGYTFGSGTRLTVV.

Turning to this clone: The read ends 3 residues early relative to the CDR3; the germline J gene fills the gap. The gene calls are TRBV5-6 and TRBJ2-1, with D unclear. V lost 5 bases and J 5 bases, leaving 11 bases between the germline ends. There are 13 residues in the CDR3. Germline V gives CDR1 SGHDT, CDR2 YYEEEE. The CDR3 protein is CASRPKQDNEQFF. The covered CDR3 bases are TGTGCCAGCAGGCCGAAGCAGGACAATGAG.

Of note for this clone: The CDR3 extends 3 residues past the end of the read, so its final part is completed from the germline J gene. V usage is TRBV7-9 and J usage is TRBJ1-4, with 8 bases lining up with TRBD1. Germline V lookup: CDR1 SEHNR, CDR2 FQNEAQ (reference sequence). Trimming cost V 5 bases and J 4 bases; bases outside gene matches: 6. CDR3 length: 15 amino acids. The part of the CDR3 DNA that was read is TGTGCCAGCAGCGGCTGGACAGGGAGTAATGAAAAA. Translation: CASSGWTGSNEK. The CDR3 as a whole reads CASSGWTGSNEKLFF.

A note on this clone: The CDR3 goes on 3 residues after the read ends, and that part is filled in from the germline J gene. The genes are TRBV20-1 and TRBJ1-1; TRBD1 matches at 8 bases. V gave up 6 bases and J gave up 6 bases; unmatched junction bases: 6. Per germline, CDR1 DFQATT and CDR2 SNEGSKA (reference sequence). The CDR3 has 12 amino acids. The CDR3 protein is CSASGQGAEAFF. Incomplete CDR3 DNA: TGCAGTGCGAGCGGACAGGGAGCTGAA.

As for this clone: The read comes to an end 3 residues before the CDR3 does, leaving the germline J gene to fill in the end. The rearrangement links TRBV2 to TRBJ2-1; 12 nucleotides line up with TRBD2. CDR1 is SNHLY and CDR2 is FYNNEI in the germline V gene. V gave up 8 bases and J gave up 7 bases; unmatched junction bases: 6. The CDR3 runs to 14 residues. CDR3 DNA (partial): TGTGCCAGCTTAACTAGCGGGGGGCCTAATGAG. Translation gives CASLTSGGPNE. The entire CDR3 reads CASLTSGGPNEQFF.

Comments on this clone: Read data end 3 residues before the CDR3 end; the end is taken from the germline J gene. The chain joins TRBV2 to TRBJ1-2, with D perhaps TRBD1 (6 bases). The CDR3 extends over 16 amino acids. Germline V gene sequence: CDR1 SNHLY, CDR2 FYNNEI. Trimming took off 2 bases at V and 3 bases at J, with 16 bases between the two ends. The CDR3 bases that were read are TGTGCCAGCAGTGAATACGCAGGGGCGGAATACTATGGC. It yields the protein CASSEYAGAEYYG. The complete CDR3 protein is CASSEYAGAEYYGYTF.

Comments on this clone: The read falls 3 residues short of the CDR3 end, and the missing part is taken from the germline J gene. The gene calls are TRBV7-2 and TRBJ1-2, with 8 bases identical to TRBD1. Germline V CDR1 and CDR2: SGHTA, FQGNSA. This CDR3 is built from 13 residues. Trimming removed 5 bases from V and 5 bases from J; junction bases left unmatched: 4. This chain's CDR3 is CASSRDRGYGYTF. The CDR3 DNA, read in part, is TGTGCCAGCAGCCGAGACAGGGGATATGGC.

Remarks on this clone: The read stops 3 residues short of the end of the CDR3; the missing end is completed from the germline J gene. The rearrangement links TRBV7-2 to TRBJ2-1, with D possibly matching TRBD1 (6 bases). Germline V gives CDR1 SGHTA, CDR2 FQGNSA. The CDR3 has 15 amino acids. The V end lost 5 bases, the J end lost 4 bases, and 15 bases lay between the germline ends. The CDR3 sequence is CASSPMVQGYNEQFF. The CDR3 bases that were read are TGTGCCAGCAGCCCAATGGTACAGGGATACAATGAG.

A word on this clone: Sequencing ends 3 residues short of the CDR3 end; the germline J gene provides the rest. The rearrangement joins TRBV4-2 to TRBJ2-2; the match to TRBD2 covers 8 bases. The J segment lost 4 bases and the V segment lost 1 base, leaving 8 bases of the junction unmatched. In germline, CDR1 is LGHNA, CDR2 YNFKEQ. CDR3 length equals 17 residues. The part of the CDR3 DNA that was read is TGTGCCAGCAGCCAAGGATCACTAGCGGAATCCACCGGGGAG. It codes for CASSQGSLAESTGE. The full CDR3 is CASSQGSLAESTGELFF.

For this clone: The CDR3 end falls 3 residues outside the read, so it is completed with the germline J gene. The chain combines TRBV5-4 with TRBJ1-2; the match to TRBD1 covers 9 bases. CDR3 size: 14 residues. Germline V CDR1 and CDR2: SGHNT, YYREEE (reference sequence). The V segment lost 4 bases and the J segment 7 bases; nucleotides outside the gene matches: 8. The DNA read from the CDR3 is TGTGCCAGCAGCCACCCGGGACAGGGTCGTGGC. It encodes CASSHPGQGRG. The whole CDR3 protein is CASSHPGQGRGYTF.

CDR3: CSANGQEAFF. The sequenced CDR3 bases are TGCAGTGCTAACGGACAGGAA. This rearrangement joins TRBV20-1 to TRBJ1-1, with D perhaps TRBD1 (6 bases). Sequencing ends 3 residues short of the CDR3 end; the germline J gene provides the rest. This CDR3 spans 10 amino acids. From germline, CDR1 is DFQATT and CDR2 SNEGSKA (reference sequence).

The CDR3 bases that were read are TGTGCCAGCAGTTACTCCGGGGAAGCCGGGGAG. Translation gives CASSYSGEAGE. In full, the CDR3 is CASSYSGEAGELFF. The rearrangement joins TRBV6-2 or TRBV6-3 to TRBJ2-2; D may be TRBD2 (5 bases). The CDR3 goes on 3 residues after the read ends, and that part is filled in from the germline J gene. The germline V gene has CDR1 MNHEY and CDR2 SVGEGT. The CDR3 consists of 14 residues. V lost 0 bases to trimming and J lost 6 bases, with 8 bases between them.

With regard to this clone: The CDR3 end lies 3 residues beyond the end of the read and is filled in from the germline J gene. This rearrangement joins TRBV7-6 to TRBJ2-3, with TRBD2 matching over 12 bases. Looked up from germline, CDR1 is SGHVS and CDR2 is FNYEAQ. The CDR3 sequence is 15 residues long. J lost 7 bases, V lost 2 bases, and 4 bases had no gene match. The sequenced CDR3 bases are TGTGCCAGCAGCTTACTAGCGGGGGGGCCAAATACG. Translation: CASSLLAGGPNT. The full CDR3 is CASSLLAGGPNTQYF. Drawing the rest from reference TRBV7-6 and TRBJ2-3, the complete variable domain is GAGVSQSPRYKVTKRGQDVALRCDPISGHVSLYWYRQALGQGPEFLTYFNYEAQQDKSGLPNDRFSAERPEGSISTLTIQRTEQRDSAMYRCASSLLAGGPNTQYFGPGTRLTVL.

Comments on this clone: The read terminates 3 residues before the CDR3 end, so the remaining end is supplied by the germline J gene. The chain recombines TRBV5-6 with TRBJ2-7; 9 positions agree with TRBD1. CDR3 length: 14 amino acids. Germline CDR1 SGHDT, CDR2 YYEEEE. The ends lost 4 bases at V and 4 bases at J; junction bases unmatched: 6. CDR3 DNA, as far as it was read: TGTGCCAGCAGCCCTGGACAGGGGCGGTACGAG. It yields the protein CASSPGQGRYE. The full-length CDR3 reads as CASSPGQGRYEQYF.

Comment on this clone: The read falls 3 residues short of the CDR3 end, and the missing part is taken from the germline J gene. The rearrangement joins TRBV9 to TRBJ1-2, with D possibly matching TRBD1 (5 bases). Germline CDR1 is SGDLS and CDR2 is YYNGEE. The CDR3 length is 16 residues. V lost 2 bases and J 7 bases, leaving 21 bases between the germline ends. The CDR3 spells CASSVSGEGLSFGYTF. The CDR3 bases that were read are TGTGCCAGCAGCGTCTCGGGTGAGGGGCTTTCGTTTGGC.

In regard to this clone: The CDR3 goes on 3 residues after the read ends, and that part is filled in from the germline J gene. The chain links TRBV23-1 to TRBJ2-7; weak D call: TRBD2 (6 bases). TRBV23-1 is an open reading frame, and its role is uncertain. Trimming took 2 bases from V and 4 from J, leaving 12 bases between them. The length of the CDR3 is 14 residues. The CDR3 region is CASSQTSFPYEQYF. The CDR3 bases that were read are TGCGCCAGCAGTCAAACTAGCTTCCCTTACGAG.

As concerns this clone: The observed sequence ends 3 residues before the CDR3 terminus, with the missing tail filled in from the germline J gene. This chain uses TRBV4-2 with TRBJ2-6, with a possible D match to TRBD1 (7 bases). V lost 1 base and J lost 0, with 10 bases in between. The CDR3 is 17 amino acids. Germline values: CDR1 LGHNA, CDR2 YNFKEQ. The CDR3 sequence: CASSQGRDSSGANVLTF. The part of the CDR3 DNA that was read is TGTGCCAGCAGCCAAGGGCGGGACAGCTCTGGGGCCAACGTC.

A remark on this clone: The read comes to an end 3 residues before the CDR3 does, leaving the germline J gene to fill in the end. This chain links TRBV2 with TRBJ2-1; D possibly corresponds to TRBD2 (6 bases). The germline V and J ends were trimmed by 9 bases and 4 bases, with 13 bases remaining between them. The CDR3 contains 13 residues. Germline values: CDR1 SNHLY, CDR2 FYNNEI. The chain's CDR3 is CASLVGGYNEQFF. The CDR3 bases that were read are TGTGCCAGTCTAGTCGGGGGATACAATGAG.

With regard to this clone: The read ends 3 residues shy of where the CDR3 ends; the end is completed using the germline J gene. The chain has TRBV30 and TRBJ1-1, with a weak D call TRBD1 (6 bases). Trimming pared 8 bases from V and 5 bases from J, leaving 15 bases between. The length of the CDR3 is 12 residues. Germline lookup yields CDR1 GTSNPN and CDR2 SVGIG (reference sequence). CDR3 region: CALRPRGTEAFF. The CDR3 bases that were read are TGTGCCCTCCGACCCAGGGGAACTGAA.